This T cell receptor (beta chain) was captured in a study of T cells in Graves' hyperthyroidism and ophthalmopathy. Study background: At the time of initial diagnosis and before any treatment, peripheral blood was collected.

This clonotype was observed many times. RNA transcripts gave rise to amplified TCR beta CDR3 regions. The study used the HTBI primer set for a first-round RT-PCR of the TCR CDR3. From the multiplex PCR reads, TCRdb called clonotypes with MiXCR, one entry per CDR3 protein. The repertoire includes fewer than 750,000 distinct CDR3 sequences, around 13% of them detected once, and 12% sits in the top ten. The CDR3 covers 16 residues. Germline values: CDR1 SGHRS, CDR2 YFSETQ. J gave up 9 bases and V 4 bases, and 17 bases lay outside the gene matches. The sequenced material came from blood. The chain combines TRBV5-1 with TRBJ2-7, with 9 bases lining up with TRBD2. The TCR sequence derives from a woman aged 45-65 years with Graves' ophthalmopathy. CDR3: CASSPRGSGSNGGQYF. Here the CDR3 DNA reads TGCGCCAGCAGCCCTCGGGGTAGCGGGAGCAATGGTGGGCAGTACTTC.